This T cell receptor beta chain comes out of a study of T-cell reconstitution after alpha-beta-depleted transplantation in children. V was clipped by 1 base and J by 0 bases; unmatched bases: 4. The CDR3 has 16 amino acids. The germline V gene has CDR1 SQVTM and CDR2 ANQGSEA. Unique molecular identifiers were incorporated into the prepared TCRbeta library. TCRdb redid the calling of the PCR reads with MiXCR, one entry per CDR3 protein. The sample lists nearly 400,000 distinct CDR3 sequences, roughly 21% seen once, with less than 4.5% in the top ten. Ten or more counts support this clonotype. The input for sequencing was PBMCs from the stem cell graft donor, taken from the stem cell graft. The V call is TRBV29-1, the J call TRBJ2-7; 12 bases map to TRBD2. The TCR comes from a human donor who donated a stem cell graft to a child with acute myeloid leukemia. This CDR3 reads CSVEGLAGESSYEQYF. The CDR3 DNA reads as TGCAGCGTTGAAGGACTAGCGGGAGAGAGCTCCTACGAGCAGTACTTC.